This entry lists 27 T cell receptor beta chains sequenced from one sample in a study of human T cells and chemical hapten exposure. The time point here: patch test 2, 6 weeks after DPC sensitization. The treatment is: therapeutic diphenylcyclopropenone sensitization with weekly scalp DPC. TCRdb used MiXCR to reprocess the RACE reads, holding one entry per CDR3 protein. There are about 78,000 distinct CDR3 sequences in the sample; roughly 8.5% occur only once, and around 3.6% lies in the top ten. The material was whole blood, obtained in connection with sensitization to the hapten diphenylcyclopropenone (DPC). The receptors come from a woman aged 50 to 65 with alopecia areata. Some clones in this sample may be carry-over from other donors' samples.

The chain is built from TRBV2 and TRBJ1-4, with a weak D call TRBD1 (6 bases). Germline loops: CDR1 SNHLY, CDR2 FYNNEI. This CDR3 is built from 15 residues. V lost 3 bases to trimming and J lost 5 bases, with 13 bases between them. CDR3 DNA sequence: TGTGCCAGCAGTGACGTCCAGGGGCTAAATGAAAAACTGTTTTTT. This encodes CASSDVQGLNEKLFF.

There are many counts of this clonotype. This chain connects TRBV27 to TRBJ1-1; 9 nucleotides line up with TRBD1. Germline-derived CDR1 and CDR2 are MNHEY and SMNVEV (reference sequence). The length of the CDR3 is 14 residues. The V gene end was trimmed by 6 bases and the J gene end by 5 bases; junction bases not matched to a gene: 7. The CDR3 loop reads CASRLTGGGTEAFF. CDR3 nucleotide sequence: TGTGCCAGCAGACTGACAGGGGGAGGGACTGAAGCTTTCTTT.

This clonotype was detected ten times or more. The CDR3: CASSLRINEQFF. CDR3 in DNA: TGTGCCAGCAGCCTACGGATCAATGAGCAGTTCTTC. The chain has TRBV13 and TRBJ2-1, with D unclear. The CDR3 consists of 12 residues. Germline V gene sequence: CDR1 PRHDT, CDR2 FYEKMQ (reference sequence). Trimming removed 5 bases from V and 6 bases from J, with 8 bases in between.

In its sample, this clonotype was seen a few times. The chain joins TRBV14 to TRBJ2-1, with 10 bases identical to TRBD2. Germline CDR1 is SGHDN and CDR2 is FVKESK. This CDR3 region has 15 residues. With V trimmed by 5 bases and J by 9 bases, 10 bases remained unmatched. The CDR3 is CASSVPGTSAGEQFF. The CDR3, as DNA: TGTGCCAGCAGCGTACCCGGGACTAGCGCCGGTGAGCAGTTCTTC. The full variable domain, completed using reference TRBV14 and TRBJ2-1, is EAGVTQFPSHSVIEKGQTVTLRCDPISGHDNLYWYRRVMGKEIKFLLHFVKESKQDESGMPNNRFLAERTGGTYSTLKVQPAELEDSGVYFCASSVPGTSAGEQFFGPGTRLTVL.

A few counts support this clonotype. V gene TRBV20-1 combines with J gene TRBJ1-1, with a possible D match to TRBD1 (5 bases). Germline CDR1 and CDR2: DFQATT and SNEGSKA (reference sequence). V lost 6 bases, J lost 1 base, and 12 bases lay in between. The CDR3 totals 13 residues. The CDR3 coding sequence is TGCAGTGCCCTACAGGACCCGAACACTGAAGCTTTCTTT. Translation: CSALQDPNTEAFF.

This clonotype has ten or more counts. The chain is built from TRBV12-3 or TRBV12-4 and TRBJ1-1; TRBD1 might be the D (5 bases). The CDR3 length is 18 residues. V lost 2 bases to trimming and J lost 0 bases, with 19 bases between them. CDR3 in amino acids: CASSLSYFWGSMNTEAFF. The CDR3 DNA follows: TGTGCCAGCAGTTTATCCTATTTTTGGGGGTCCATGAACACTGAAGCTTTCTTT.

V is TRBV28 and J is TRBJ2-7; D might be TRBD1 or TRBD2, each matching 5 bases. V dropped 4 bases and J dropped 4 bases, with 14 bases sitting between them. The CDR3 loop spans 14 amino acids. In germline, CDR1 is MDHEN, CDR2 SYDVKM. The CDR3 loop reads CASSSSRWGYEQYF. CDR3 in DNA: TGTGCCAGCAGTTCCTCCCGATGGGGGTACGAGCAGTACTTC.

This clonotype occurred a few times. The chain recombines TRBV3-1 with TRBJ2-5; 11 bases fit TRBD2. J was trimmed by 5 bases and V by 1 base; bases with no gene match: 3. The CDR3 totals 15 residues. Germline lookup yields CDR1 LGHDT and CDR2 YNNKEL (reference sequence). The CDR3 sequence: CASSQVLAGVETQYF. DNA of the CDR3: TGTGCCAGCAGCCAAGTACTAGCGGGGGTGGAGACCCAGTACTTC.

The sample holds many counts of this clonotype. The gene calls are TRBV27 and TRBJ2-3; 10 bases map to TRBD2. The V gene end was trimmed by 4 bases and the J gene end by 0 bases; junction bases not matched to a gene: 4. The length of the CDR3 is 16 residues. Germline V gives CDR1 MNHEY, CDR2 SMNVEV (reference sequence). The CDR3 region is CASSSGTSVSTDTQYF. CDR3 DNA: TGTGCCAGCAGTTCGGGGACTAGCGTTAGCACAGATACGCAGTATTTT.

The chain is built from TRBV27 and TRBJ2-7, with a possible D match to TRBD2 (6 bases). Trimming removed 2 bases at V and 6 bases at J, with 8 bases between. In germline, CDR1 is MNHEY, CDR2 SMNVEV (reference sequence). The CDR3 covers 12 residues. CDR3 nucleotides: TGTGCCAGCAGTTTAAGGAGGGGCGAGCAGTACTTC. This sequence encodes CASSLRRGEQYF.

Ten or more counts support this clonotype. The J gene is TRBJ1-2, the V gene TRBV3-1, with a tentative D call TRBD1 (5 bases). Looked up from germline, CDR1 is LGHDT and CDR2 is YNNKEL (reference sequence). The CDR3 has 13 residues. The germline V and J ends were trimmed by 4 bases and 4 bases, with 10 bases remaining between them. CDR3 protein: CASSPAGTYGYTF. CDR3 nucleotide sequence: TGTGCCAGCAGCCCCGCAGGGACCTATGGCTACACCTTC.

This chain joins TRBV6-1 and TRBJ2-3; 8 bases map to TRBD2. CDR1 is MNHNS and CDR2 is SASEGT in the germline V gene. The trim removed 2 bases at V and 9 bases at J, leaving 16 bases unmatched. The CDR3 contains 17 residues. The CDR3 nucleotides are TGTGCCAGCAGTGAATCGGGGTCTGCGGGGGGAAAGACAACGCAGTATTTT. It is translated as CASSESGSAGGKTTQYF.

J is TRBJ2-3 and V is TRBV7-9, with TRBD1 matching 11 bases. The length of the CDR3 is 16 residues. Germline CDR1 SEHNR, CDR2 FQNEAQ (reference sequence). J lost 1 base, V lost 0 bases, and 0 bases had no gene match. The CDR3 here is CASSLAGQGGTDTQYF. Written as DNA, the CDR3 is TGTGCCAGCAGCTTAGCGGGACAGGGGGGCACAGATACGCAGTATTTT.

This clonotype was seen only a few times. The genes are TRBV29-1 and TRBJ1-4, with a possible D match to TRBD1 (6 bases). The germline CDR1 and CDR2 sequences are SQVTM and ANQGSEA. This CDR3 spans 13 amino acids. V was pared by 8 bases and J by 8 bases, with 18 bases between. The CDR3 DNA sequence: TGCAGCCACAGTAGGGGGGTAGGGGAAAAACTGTTTTTT. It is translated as CSHSRGVGEKLFF. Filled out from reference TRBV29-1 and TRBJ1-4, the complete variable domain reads SAVISQKPSRDICQRGTSLTIQCQVDSQVTMMFWYRQQPGQSLTLIATANQGSEATYESGFVIDKFPISRPNLTFSTLTVSNMSPEDSSIYLCSHSRGVGEKLFFGSGTQLSVL.

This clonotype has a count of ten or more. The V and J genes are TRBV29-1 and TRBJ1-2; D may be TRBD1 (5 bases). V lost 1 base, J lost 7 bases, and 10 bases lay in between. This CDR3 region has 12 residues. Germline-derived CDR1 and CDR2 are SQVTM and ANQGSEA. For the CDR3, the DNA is TGCAGCGTTGAAGGGGGGTCTCGTGGCTACACCTTC. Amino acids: CSVEGGSRGYTF. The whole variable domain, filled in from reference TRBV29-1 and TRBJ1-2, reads SAVISQKPSRDICQRGTSLTIQCQVDSQVTMMFWYRQQPGQSLTLIATANQGSEATYESGFVIDKFPISRPNLTFSTLTVSNMSPEDSSIYLCSVEGGSRGYTFGSGTRLTVV.

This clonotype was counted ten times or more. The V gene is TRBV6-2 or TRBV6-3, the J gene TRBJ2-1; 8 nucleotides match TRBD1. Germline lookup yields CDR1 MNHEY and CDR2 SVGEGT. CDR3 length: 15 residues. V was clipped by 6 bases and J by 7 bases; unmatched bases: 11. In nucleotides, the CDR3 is TGTGCCAGCAGCCTACAGGGGGGTTTTTATAATGAGCAGTTCTTC. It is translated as CASSLQGGFYNEQFF.

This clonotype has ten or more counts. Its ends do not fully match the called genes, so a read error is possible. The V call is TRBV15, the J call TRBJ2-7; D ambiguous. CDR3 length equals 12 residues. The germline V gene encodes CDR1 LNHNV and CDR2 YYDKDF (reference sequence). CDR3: CATSRDAYEQYF. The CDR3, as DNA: TGTGCCACCAGCCGAGATGCCTACGAGCAGTACTTC.

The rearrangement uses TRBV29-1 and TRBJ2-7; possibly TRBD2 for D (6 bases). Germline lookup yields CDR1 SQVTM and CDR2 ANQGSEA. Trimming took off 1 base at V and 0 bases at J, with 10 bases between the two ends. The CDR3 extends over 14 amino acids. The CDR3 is CSVEVRGNSYEQYF. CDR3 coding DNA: TGCAGCGTTGAAGTTCGGGGGAACTCCTACGAGCAGTACTTC.

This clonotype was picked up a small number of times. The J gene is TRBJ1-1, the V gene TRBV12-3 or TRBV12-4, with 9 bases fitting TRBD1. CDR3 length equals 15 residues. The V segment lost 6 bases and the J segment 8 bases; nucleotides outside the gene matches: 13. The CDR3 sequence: CASRPPQGARAEAFF. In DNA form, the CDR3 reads TGTGCCAGCAGACCACCACAGGGGGCGAGGGCCGAAGCTTTCTTT.

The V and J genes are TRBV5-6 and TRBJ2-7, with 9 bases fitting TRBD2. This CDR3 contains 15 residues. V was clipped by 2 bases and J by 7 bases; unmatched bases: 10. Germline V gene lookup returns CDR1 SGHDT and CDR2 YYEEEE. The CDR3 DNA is TGTGCCAGCAGCTTCGGACTAGCGTCGGCGGGGGAGCAGTACTTC. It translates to CASSFGLASAGEQYF.

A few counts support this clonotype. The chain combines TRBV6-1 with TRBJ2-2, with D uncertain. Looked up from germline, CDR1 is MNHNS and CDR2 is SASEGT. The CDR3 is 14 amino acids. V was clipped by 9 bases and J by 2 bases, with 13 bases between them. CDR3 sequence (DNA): TGTGCCAGTCTAGAGCACCCTAACACCGGGGAGCTGTTTTTT. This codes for CASLEHPNTGELFF.

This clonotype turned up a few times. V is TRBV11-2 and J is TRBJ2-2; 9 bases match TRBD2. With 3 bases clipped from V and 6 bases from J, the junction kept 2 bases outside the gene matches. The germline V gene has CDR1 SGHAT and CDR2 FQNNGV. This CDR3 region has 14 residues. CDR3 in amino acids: CASSLGLAAGELFF. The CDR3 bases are TGTGCCAGCAGCTTGGGACTAGCAGCCGGGGAGCTGTTTTTT.

The CDR3 DNA is TGCAGCGCCGGAGGCCCCGGGGGGGAGCTGTTTTTT. Translation gives CSAGGPGGELFF. V gene TRBV29-1 combines with J gene TRBJ2-2; possible D gene TRBD2, 5 bases. The CDR3 loop spans 12 amino acids. Germline V gives CDR1 SQVTM, CDR2 ANQGSEA. V shed 7 bases and J shed 8 bases, with 14 bases lying between them.

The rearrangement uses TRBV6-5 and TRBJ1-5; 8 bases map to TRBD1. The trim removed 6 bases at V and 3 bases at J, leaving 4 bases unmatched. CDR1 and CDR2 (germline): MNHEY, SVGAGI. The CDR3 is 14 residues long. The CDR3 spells CASRPTGANQPQHF. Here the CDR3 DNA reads TGTGCCAGCAGACCGACAGGGGCCAATCAGCCCCAGCATTTT.

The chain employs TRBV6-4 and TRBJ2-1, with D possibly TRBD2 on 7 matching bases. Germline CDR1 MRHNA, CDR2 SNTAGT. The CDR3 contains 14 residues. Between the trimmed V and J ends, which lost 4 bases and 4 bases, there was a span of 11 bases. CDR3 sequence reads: CASSGGGDYNEQFF. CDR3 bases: TGTGCCAGCAGTGGGGGGGGCGATTACAATGAGCAGTTCTTC.

CDR3 sequence reads: CASSSGQRYEKLFF. CDR3 in DNA: TGTGCCAGCAGCTCGGGACAGCGCTATGAAAAACTGTTTTTT. This rearrangement joins TRBV11-2 to TRBJ1-4, with 7 bases matching TRBD1. The CDR3 runs 14 residues. Germline CDR1 and CDR2: SGHAT and FQNNGV. V lost 4 bases, J lost 6 bases, and 5 bases stayed unmatched.

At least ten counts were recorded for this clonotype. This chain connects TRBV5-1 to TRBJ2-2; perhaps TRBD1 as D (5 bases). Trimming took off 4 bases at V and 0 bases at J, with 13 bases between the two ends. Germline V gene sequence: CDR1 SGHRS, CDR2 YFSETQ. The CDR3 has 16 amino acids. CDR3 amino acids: CASSTWGGSNTGELFF. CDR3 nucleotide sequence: TGCGCCAGCAGCACCTGGGGCGGTTCGAACACCGGGGAGCTGTTTTTT.